The 10 T cell receptor beta chains listed next were all sequenced from one sample in a study of cytomegalovirus exposure and HLA in healthy donors. Vbeta (60) and Jbeta (13) primers were used in the PCR. Profiling relied on immunoSEQ multiplex PCR, and the TCRdb table lists in-frame clones only, not all of them. The sample has around 150,000 clones; around 77% are singletons. The specimen sequenced was PBMCs. These TCRs come from a woman aged 50 to 60 in good health and CMV-seronegative.

The chain couples TRBV18 to TRBJ1-1; D is possibly TRBD1 (5 bases). The CDR3 spans 16 residues. V was trimmed by 0 bases and J by 5 bases, leaving 16 bases between them. Germline V gene sequence: CDR1 KGHSH, CDR2 LQKENI. The CDR3 reads CASSPPRGGIGTEAFF. For the CDR3, the DNA is TGTGCCAGCTCACCACCCCGGGGGGGAATTGGGACTGAAGCTTTCTTT.

J is TRBJ1-5 and V is TRBV7-6; D unresolved. V shed 5 bases and J shed 9 bases, with 14 bases lying between them. The CDR3 totals 13 residues. Germline assignment: CDR1 SGHVS and CDR2 FNYEAQ. The CDR3 is CASSEASMGPQHF. The CDR3 region has the DNA TGTGCCAGCAGCGAGGCTTCAATGGGGCCCCAGCATTTT.

The rearrangement uses TRBV7-2 and TRBJ1-1; D ambiguous. CDR1 is SGHTA, CDR2 FQGNSA, per germline. This CDR3 comprises 14 residues. Trimming took off 0 bases at V and 8 bases at J, with 13 bases between the two ends. CDR3 bases: TGTGCCAGCAGCTTAGCTGGGTCCTACTACGAAGCTTTCTTT. Its protein is CASSLAGSYYEAFF.

V usage is TRBV18 and J usage is TRBJ1-2, with no clear D. Germline V gene lookup returns CDR1 KGHSH and CDR2 LQKENI. This CDR3 comprises 14 residues. The V and J ends lost 6 bases and 1 base respectively, with 12 bases between them. In DNA, the CDR3 is TGTGCCAGCTCGGGGAGACTAAATAACTATGGCTACACCTTC. Its translation: CASSGRLNNYGYTF.

This clone was seen only once. The chain couples TRBV7-2 to TRBJ2-7; 9 positions agree with TRBD1. Germline-derived CDR1 and CDR2 are SGHTA and FQGNSA. With 8 bases clipped from V and 3 bases from J, the junction kept 5 bases outside the gene matches. The CDR3 is 13 residues long. The DNA of the CDR3 is TGTGCCAGCCGGGGGACAGGGAACTACGAGCAGTACTTC. Protein product: CASRGTGNYEQYF.

J is TRBJ2-5 and V is TRBV7-3; 14 positions match TRBD2. This CDR3 is built from 16 residues. Germline values: CDR1 SGHTA, CDR2 FQGTGA. The V gene end was trimmed by 6 bases and the J gene end by 2 bases; junction bases not matched to a gene: 5. The CDR3 nucleotides read TGTGCCAGCAGTTTGGGACTAGCGGGGGAACAAGAGACCCAGTACTTC. It specifies CASSLGLAGEQETQYF.

J is TRBJ2-7 and V is TRBV4-2, with 8 bases identical to TRBD2. The CDR3 totals 16 residues. CDR1 and CDR2 from the germline V gene are LGHNA and YNFKEQ. Germline trimming cut 0 bases from V and 5 bases from J; bases unmatched to any gene: 9. The CDR3 nucleotides are TGTGCCAGCAGCCAAGATCGTCGGGGGGGGCCGGACGAGCAGTACTTC. Translation gives CASSQDRRGGPDEQYF.

In this sample, this clone turned up once. The V and J genes are TRBV7-2 and TRBJ2-2; D unresolved. The CDR3 is made up of 14 amino acids. V lost 2 bases and J 2 bases, leaving 6 bases between the germline ends. CDR1 and CDR2 (germline): SGHTA, FQGNSA. CDR3 in DNA: TGTGCCAGCAGCTTACTAGGAAACACCGGGGAGCTGTTTTTT. It is translated as CASSLLGNTGELFF. Full variable domain (rest looked up from reference TRBV7-2 and TRBJ2-2): GAGVSQSPSNKVTEKGKDVELRCDPISGHTALYWYRQSLGQGLEFLIYFQGNSAPDKSGLPSDRFSAERTGGSVSTLTIQRTQQEDSAVYLCASSLLGNTGELFFGEGSRLTVL.

The V call is TRBV11-2, the J call TRBJ1-1, with D possibly TRBD1 on 5 matching bases. V lost 5 bases to trimming and J lost 4 bases, with 11 bases between them. The CDR3 spans 13 residues. Germline CDR1 is SGHAT and CDR2 is FQNNGV. The DNA of the CDR3 is TGTGCCAGCAGCCAACGGGGGGTCACTGAAGCTTTCTTT. This codes for CASSQRGVTEAFF.

The chain couples TRBV6-5 to TRBJ1-1; D possibly corresponds to TRBD1 (6 bases). CDR3 length: 14 residues. Germline CDR1 and CDR2: MNHEY and SVGAGI. V lost 5 bases, J lost 5 bases, and 15 bases lay in between. The CDR3 spells CASSATTGFTEAFF. CDR3 DNA: TGTGCCAGCAGTGCCACAACAGGGTTTACTGAAGCTTTCTTT.